Described below is a single T cell receptor beta chain sequence and its context. Repertoires were generated with immunoSEQ multiplex PCR, while TCRdb's copy carries only in-frame clones and drops some. Here the sample spans around 67,000 clones, roughly 88% being singletons. The sample is drawn from a study of T cell changes during pregnancy in multiple sclerosis. The TCR was taken from a female donor in good health, enrolled as a control in a pregnancy study. Material: peripheral blood, obtained after pregnancy.

CDR3 region: CAWSVGAGSYEQYF. The CDR3 DNA sequence: TGTGCCTGGAGTGTTGGGGCCGGATCCTACGAGCAGTACTTC. The rearrangement joins TRBV30 to TRBJ2-7; a weak D match, TRBD1 (5 bases). The CDR3 sequence is 14 residues long. The V gene lost 0 bases and the J gene lost 1 base, with 10 bases spanning the gap. Germline V gene lookup returns CDR1 GTSNPN and CDR2 SVGIG (reference sequence).